The 6 T cell receptor beta chains in this list originate from one sample, sequenced in a study of CD8+ T cells in alopecia areata. Investigators isolated RNA and reverse transcribed it into cDNA to act as the sequencing template. The repertoire was sequenced with immunoSEQ multiplex PCR; TCRdb's copy has only in-frame clones and lacks some. The data hold 170,000 or so clones, with about 60% observed a single time. Treatment here: oral pan-JAK inhibitor, 5-10 mg twice daily. The sequencing used CD8+ T cells sorted from blood, collected at week 24, from a patient treated with tofacitinib. All receptors come from a human donor with alopecia areata.

V is TRBV5-6 and J is TRBJ1-3; D gene ambiguous. Germline CDR1 and CDR2: SGHDT and YYEEEE. The CDR3 runs 12 residues. V lost 4 bases, J lost 3 bases, and 5 bases lay in between. The CDR3 sequence: CASSPGGNTIYF. CDR3 sequence (DNA): TGTGCCAGCAGCCCGGGTGGAAACACCATATATTTT. The full variable domain, with the rest looked up from reference TRBV5-6 and TRBJ1-3, is DAGVTQSPTHLIKTRGQQVTLRCSPKSGHDTVSWYQQALGQGPQFIFQYYEEEERQRGNFPDRFSGHQFPNYSSELNVNALLLGDSALYLCASSPGGNTIYFGEGSWLTVV.

This clone showed up just once. J is TRBJ1-6 and V is TRBV4-2, with 7 bases matching TRBD1. This CDR3 is 17 amino acids long. Germline V CDR1 and CDR2: LGHNA, YNFKEQ. After removal of 0 bases from V and 10 bases from J, the junction contained 12 bases not matched to a gene. CDR3 nucleotides: TGTGCCAGCAGCCAAGATGGTAAGGGGGCGTTAGCATCACCCCTCCACTTT. It translates to CASSQDGKGALASPLHF.

The rearrangement uses TRBV13 and TRBJ2-5; no reliable D call. Germline lookup yields CDR1 PRHDT and CDR2 FYEKMQ (reference sequence). The V gene lost 2 bases and the J gene lost 1 base, with 8 bases spanning the gap. The CDR3 is made up of 14 amino acids. The chain's CDR3 is CASSLRTTQETQYF. CDR3 bases: TGTGCCAGCAGCTTACGTACTACCCAAGAGACCCAGTACTTC.

The chain uses TRBV29-1 and TRBJ2-1, with TRBD2 as a possible D gene (5 bases). The CDR3 runs to 12 residues. The V and J ends lost 7 bases and 2 bases respectively, with 9 bases between them. CDR1 SQVTM and CDR2 ANQGSEA come from the germline V gene. DNA of the CDR3: TGCAGCGGCCGGGATACCTACAATGAGCAGTTCTTC. This gives the protein CSGRDTYNEQFF.

The V gene is TRBV29-1, the J gene TRBJ2-2, with a tentative D call TRBD1 (6 bases). V was cut by 2 bases and J by 8 bases, with 15 bases left in between. Germline CDR1 and CDR2: SQVTM and ANQGSEA. The CDR3 sequence is 14 residues long. The CDR3 nucleotides are TGCAGCGTTGAAAAGGGGGAGTTCGTGGGGGAGCTGTTTTTT. Amino acids: CSVEKGEFVGELFF.

The chain uses TRBV19 and TRBJ2-1; tentatively, D is TRBD2 (6 bases). V dropped 4 bases and J dropped 4 bases, with 14 bases sitting between them. The CDR3 spans 15 residues. CDR1 and CDR2 from the germline V gene are LNHDA and SQIVND (reference sequence). The CDR3 DNA sequence: TGTGCCAGTAGTACATCCCGGGGACTTTACAATGAGCAGTTCTTC. Protein product: CASSTSRGLYNEQFF.